A single sample is the source of the 12 T cell receptor beta chains below, sequenced in a study of blood T cell repertoires in COVID-19. The assay was immunoSEQ multiplex PCR, and TCRdb's table has in-frame clones only and misses some. The sample shows 150,000 to 200,000 clones, approximately 80% of them seen only once. The sample was PBMCs or T cells enriched from blood (not recorded which). These receptors came from a man in his sixties who had been exposed to COVID-19.

The chain employs TRBV6-5 and TRBJ1-5, with a weak D call TRBD1 (5 bases). The ends were cut back, 7 bases at V and 6 bases at J, with 16 bases in the middle. Per germline, CDR1 MNHEY and CDR2 SVGAGI. The CDR3 contains 14 residues. The CDR3, as DNA: TGTGCCAGCATGGGGGGGGGTTCCACTCAGCCCCAGCATTTT. Translating it yields CASMGGGSTQPQHF.

The chain links TRBV10-1 to TRBJ1-6, with a tentative D call TRBD1 (5 bases). V lost 3 bases and J 10 bases, leaving 13 bases between the germline ends. The CDR3 totals 14 residues. Germline V gene sequence: CDR1 WNHNN, CDR2 SYGVQD (reference sequence). CDR3 coding DNA: TGCGCCAGCAGTGATGGCAGGGTGGGATCACCCCTCCACTTT. Its translation is CASSDGRVGSPLHF.

A few counts support this clone. The chain joins TRBV28 to TRBJ1-4; no clear D gene. Between the trimmed V and J ends, which lost 1 base and 3 bases, there was a span of 9 bases. Germline V gives CDR1 MDHEN, CDR2 SYDVKM. CDR3 length: 15 residues. The CDR3 here is CASSLYGVANEKLFF. CDR3 DNA sequence: TGTGCCAGCAGTTTATACGGGGTAGCTAATGAAAAACTGTTTTTT.

This chain uses TRBV7-2 with TRBJ1-3; perhaps TRBD1 as D (6 bases). The CDR3 is 17 amino acids. Germline V lookup: CDR1 SGHTA, CDR2 FQGNSA. V was shortened by 2 bases and J by 4 bases, with 18 bases between the two germline ends. The CDR3 nucleotides read TGTGCCAGCAGCTTACTGGACAGAGGAGATTACGGAAACACCATATATTTT. Translated, it gives CASSLLDRGDYGNTIYF.

The J gene is TRBJ1-4, the V gene TRBV7-9; TRBD1 matches at 7 bases. V was clipped by 1 base and J by 3 bases; unmatched bases: 2. This CDR3 is built from 15 residues. CDR1 and CDR2 from the germline V gene are SEHNR and FQNEAQ (reference sequence). CDR3 residues: CASSLGDSPNEKLFF. The CDR3 DNA sequence: TGTGCCAGCAGCTTAGGGGACAGTCCTAATGAAAAACTGTTTTTT.

This clone was counted between two and nine times. The gene calls are TRBV27 and TRBJ1-4, with D perhaps matching TRBD1 (5 bases). V was pared by 5 bases and J by 7 bases, with 17 bases between. This CDR3 spans 15 amino acids. Germline CDR1 reads MNHEY; CDR2 reads SMNVEV (reference sequence). CDR3 protein: CASSPTGGGSEKLFF. As DNA, the CDR3 is TGTGCCAGCAGTCCCACTGGGGGGGGGAGTGAAAAACTGTTTTTT.

Only one count was recorded for this clone. The chain joins TRBV19 to TRBJ1-2; no clear D gene. Germline V gives CDR1 LNHDA, CDR2 SQIVND (reference sequence). Trimming took 6 bases from V and 3 from J, leaving 8 bases between them. This CDR3 has 12 residues. The CDR3 is CASRDSHYGYTF. In nucleotides, the CDR3 is TGTGCCAGTAGGGATAGCCACTATGGCTACACCTTC.

The gene calls are TRBV6-5 and TRBJ1-2; unclear D gene. The CDR3 covers 14 residues. The V gene lost 5 bases and the J gene lost 0 bases, with 10 bases spanning the gap. Looked up from germline, CDR1 is MNHEY and CDR2 is SVGAGI. The CDR3 region is CASSRTGTNYGYTF. Written as DNA, the CDR3 is TGTGCCAGCAGTAGAACCGGGACTAACTATGGCTACACCTTC.

V gene TRBV5-1 combines with J gene TRBJ2-7; TRBD2 agrees at 11 bases. Germline CDR1 and CDR2: SGHRS and YFSETQ. The V segment lost 1 base and the J segment 2 bases; nucleotides outside the gene matches: 11. The CDR3 runs 18 residues. For the CDR3, the DNA is TGCGCCAGCAGCTTGACTAGCGGGAGAGTGGTGGGCGCCTACGAGCAGTACTTC. It yields the protein CASSLTSGRVVGAYEQYF.

The V call is TRBV28, the J call TRBJ2-5; 7 nucleotides match TRBD2. With 5 bases clipped from V and 3 bases from J, the junction kept 9 bases outside the gene matches. This CDR3 region has 15 residues. CDR1 MDHEN and CDR2 SYDVKM come from the germline V gene. CDR3 nucleotides: TGTGCCAGCAGTCCTCCCGGGGCGGGGGAAGAGACCCAGTACTTC. It is translated as CASSPPGAGEETQYF.

The rearrangement links TRBV3-1 (or the pseudogene TRBV3-2) to TRBJ2-2, with 12 nucleotides matching TRBD2. The CDR3 is 15 amino acids. V gave up 4 bases and J gave up 10 bases; unmatched junction bases: 7. Germline V gene sequence: CDR1 LGHDT, CDR2 YNNKEL (reference sequence). CDR3 amino acids: CASSRRLAGEVELFF. In DNA, the CDR3 is TGTGCCAGCAGCCGACGACTAGCGGGAGAGGTGGAGCTGTTTTTT.

The rearrangement uses TRBV2 and TRBJ1-5; D is unresolved. Trimming took 6 bases from V and 0 from J, leaving 9 bases between them. Germline V gene sequence: CDR1 SNHLY, CDR2 FYNNEI. This CDR3 contains 14 residues. The CDR3: CASSQEISNQPQHF. CDR3 nucleotide sequence: TGTGCCAGCAGCCAGGAAATTAGCAATCAGCCCCAGCATTTT. The full variable domain, its missing parts supplied by reference TRBV2 and TRBJ1-5, is EPEVTQTPSHQVTQMGQEVILRCVPISNHLYFYWYRQILGQKVEFLVSFYNNEISEKSEIFDDQFSVERPDGSNFTLKIRSTKLEDSAMYFCASSQEISNQPQHFGDGTRLSIL.